Each of the 20 T cell receptor beta chains below was sequenced from the same sample in a study of beta chain features in type 1 diabetes. Every isolated RNA sample was fully reverse transcribed, so sequencing captured expressed TCRB transcripts. TCRdb's copy holds only in-frame clones and misses some; the assay was immunoSEQ multiplex PCR. The sample includes 350,000 to 400,000 clones, 10% to 15% seen only once; the top ten take 0.0095% to 0.012%. No antigens are known for them. General study findings and limits: For Type 1 diabetes patients, all four CD4+ subsets carried TCRB CDR3s that were moderately but significantly shorter.

The sample was naive CD4+ T cells from blood. The receptors were gathered from a woman aged 18-29 years with type 1 diabetes.

In its sample, this clone was seen a few times. Distinct nucleotide sequences in the sample also encode this CDR3. The rearrangement joins TRBV5-1 to TRBJ2-1, with D maybe TRBD2 (6 bases). The CDR3 runs 13 residues. CDR1 SGHRS and CDR2 YFSETQ come from the germline V gene. The ends were cut back, 4 bases at V and 7 bases at J, with 12 bases in the middle. CDR3 DNA: TGCGCCAGCAGCCCCGGAGGGAGGAATGAGCAGTTCTTC. This encodes CASSPGGRNEQFF.

This clone was seen only a few times. The sample has other DNA sequences that encode this CDR3 too. The rearrangement links TRBV11-2 to TRBJ2-1; TRBD2 matches 9 bases. V was pared by 5 bases and J by 0 bases, with 5 bases of the junction left unmatched. This CDR3 comprises 16 residues. CDR1 and CDR2 (germline): SGHAT, FQNNGV. DNA for the CDR3: TGTGCCAGCAGCCCACTAGCGGGCGACTCCTACAATGAGCAGTTCTTC. This sequence encodes CASSPLAGDSYNEQFF.

This clone was counted only a few times. This sequence joins TRBV7-2 and TRBJ2-5; D is possibly TRBD1 (6 bases). Germline assignment: CDR1 SGHTA and CDR2 FQGNSA. The V end lost 5 bases, the J end lost 5 bases, and 12 bases lay between the germline ends. This CDR3 is built from 13 residues. The CDR3 DNA reads TGTGCCAGCAGCCCGCAGGGGCAGGAGACCCAGTACTTC. Protein product: CASSPQGQETQYF.

CDR3 protein: CASRAAEDYEQYF. The DNA for the CDR3 is TGCGCCAGCAGGGCTGCGGAAGACTACGAGCAGTACTTC. V usage is TRBV5-1 and J usage is TRBJ2-7; D is unresolved. V was trimmed by 5 bases and J by 3 bases, leaving 12 bases between them. This CDR3 has 13 amino acids. Germline V gives CDR1 SGHRS, CDR2 YFSETQ.

The rearrangement uses TRBV29-1 and TRBJ2-3; 7 nucleotides agree with TRBD2. Germline loops: CDR1 SQVTM, CDR2 ANQGSEA. V lost 6 bases, J lost 4 bases, and 7 bases stayed unmatched. The CDR3 has 13 residues. The CDR3 region is CSVREGSADTQYF. As DNA, the CDR3 is TGCAGCGTAAGGGAGGGTAGCGCAGATACGCAGTATTTT.

In this sample, this clone turned up a few times. This chain connects TRBV5-4 to TRBJ1-1; TRBD1 aligns across 7 bases. V was pared by 0 bases and J by 6 bases, with 8 bases of the junction left unmatched. The CDR3 is 15 amino acids. Germline V gene sequence: CDR1 SGHNT, CDR2 YYREEE (reference sequence). Here the CDR3 DNA reads TGTGCCAGCAGCTTGGGCCCTGACAGGGCCCCTGAAGCTTTCTTT. Amino acids: CASSLGPDRAPEAFF.

V usage is TRBV7-9 and J usage is TRBJ1-2; D not resolved. The CDR3 is 10 residues long. Trimming stripped 8 bases from V and 4 bases from J, with 5 bases between. Germline values: CDR1 SEHNR, CDR2 FQNEAQ (reference sequence). CDR3 nucleotide sequence: TGTGCCAGCTTCAGCTATGGCTACACCTTC. Translation: CASFSYGYTF.

This clone has a handful of counts. The gene calls are TRBV9 and TRBJ2-5; the D gene is possibly TRBD2 (6 bases). Germline CDR1 reads SGDLS; CDR2 reads YYNGEE. The CDR3 totals 14 residues. V shed 0 bases and J shed 5 bases, with 11 bases lying between them. For the CDR3, the DNA is TGTGCCAGCAGCGTAGAGGCGGGACGGGAGACCCAGTACTTC. It codes for CASSVEAGRETQYF.

In its sample, this clone was seen a few times. This sequence joins TRBV11-2 and TRBJ2-3, with D perhaps matching TRBD2 (6 bases). This CDR3 is 15 amino acids long. Looked up from germline, CDR1 is SGHAT and CDR2 is FQNNGV. V lost 8 bases, J lost 2 bases, and 17 bases lay in between. The CDR3 sequence is CASLTTSLVTDTQYF. The CDR3 bases are TGTGCCAGCCTGACGACTAGTCTGGTCACAGATACGCAGTATTTT.

This clone showed up just a few times. The chain recombines TRBV28 with TRBJ2-4; TRBD1 aligns across 7 bases. The germline V gene encodes CDR1 MDHEN and CDR2 SYDVKM. The CDR3 is 16 amino acids. Losses at the gene ends were 3 bases for V and 0 bases for J; bases not matched to a gene: 5. The CDR3 DNA reads as TGTGCCAGCAGTTTGCTGACAGGGATAGCCAAAAACATTCAGTACTTC. It translates to CASSLLTGIAKNIQYF.

In this sample, this clone turned up a few times. V and J are TRBV7-3 and TRBJ2-1, with 10 bases that match TRBD2. With V trimmed by 0 bases and J by 3 bases, 5 bases remained unmatched. This CDR3 region has 17 residues. Germline loops: CDR1 SGHTA, CDR2 FQGTGA. Written as DNA, the CDR3 is TGTGCCAGCAGCTTAACCCCGGGACTAGCGAACTACAATGAGCAGTTCTTC. Amino acids: CASSLTPGLANYNEQFF.

The chain has TRBV11-1 and TRBJ1-2, with 9 bases matching TRBD1. The CDR3 is 12 amino acids. V lost 4 bases and J lost 8; bases outside the gene matches: 2. Looked up from germline, CDR1 is SGHAT and CDR2 is FQDESV (reference sequence). Written as DNA, the CDR3 is TGTGCCAGCAGCTCGGACAGGGGAGGCTACACCTTC. Translating gives CASSSDRGGYTF.

The table lists this clone with a few counts. In DNA form, the CDR3 reads TGTGCCTGGAGGAGGCAGCCACTTTTCAACTATGGCTACACCTTC. Encoded protein: CAWRRQPLFNYGYTF. The chain has TRBV30 and TRBJ1-2; D not resolved. CDR3 length: 15 amino acids. The germline V gene has CDR1 GTSNPN and CDR2 SVGIG (reference sequence). The V end lost 3 bases, the J end lost 2 bases, and 16 bases lay between the germline ends. The full variable domain, its missing parts supplied by reference TRBV30 and TRBJ1-2, is SQTIHQWPATLVQPVGSPLSLECTVEGTSNPNLYWYRQAAGRGLQLLFYSVGIGQISSEVPQNLSASRPQDRQFILSSKKLLLSDSGFYLCAWRRQPLFNYGYTFGSGTRLTVV.

Only a few counts were recorded for this clone. The chain joins TRBV6-1 to TRBJ1-5; D possibly corresponds to TRBD1 (6 bases). V dropped 7 bases and J dropped 2 bases, with 15 bases sitting between them. The CDR3 loop spans 15 amino acids. The germline V gene has CDR1 MNHNS and CDR2 SASEGT. The CDR3 reads CASNREATGNQPQHF. The CDR3 DNA sequence: TGTGCCAGCAACAGGGAAGCTACGGGCAATCAGCCCCAGCATTTT.

In its sample, this clone was seen a few times. The gene calls are TRBV5-4 and TRBJ1-2; no definite D call. The CDR3 is made up of 13 amino acids. Germline CDR1 SGHNT, CDR2 YYREEE (reference sequence). Trimming took off 4 bases at V and 2 bases at J, with 9 bases between the two ends. CDR3: CASSADGNYGYTF. The CDR3 DNA reads TGTGCCAGCAGCGCAGACGGGAACTATGGCTACACCTTC.

V usage is TRBV7-2 and J usage is TRBJ2-1; TRBD2 matches at 9 bases. V shed 5 bases and J 12 bases; nucleotides not matched to a gene: 17. The CDR3 is made up of 16 amino acids. CDR1 is SGHTA and CDR2 is FQGNSA in the germline V gene. CDR3 residues: CASSRAQAGGPGGQFF. The CDR3 DNA follows: TGTGCCAGCAGCCGAGCACAAGCGGGGGGTCCCGGGGGGCAGTTCTTC.

The chain joins TRBV19 to TRBJ2-1; no firm D call. The germline CDR1 and CDR2 sequences are LNHDA and SQIVND (reference sequence). The CDR3 has 16 amino acids. Trimming stripped 1 base from V and 0 bases from J, with 10 bases between. The CDR3 protein is CASSIGPVSSYNEQFF. CDR3 sequence (DNA): TGTGCCAGTAGTATAGGGCCAGTCAGCTCCTACAATGAGCAGTTCTTC.

The rearrangement uses TRBV9 and TRBJ1-3; a weak D match, TRBD1 (5 bases). Germline V gene sequence: CDR1 SGDLS, CDR2 YYNGEE. This CDR3 is built from 13 residues. V was trimmed by 4 bases and J by 3 bases, leaving 8 bases between them. Here the CDR3 DNA reads TGTGCCAGCAGCCAAGGGGTTGGAAACACCATATATTTT. It specifies CASSQGVGNTIYF.

There are a few counts of this clone. V gene TRBV7-2 combines with J gene TRBJ1-5, with D possibly matching TRBD1 (6 bases). This CDR3 comprises 16 residues. The germline V and J ends were trimmed by 6 bases and 0 bases, with 15 bases remaining between them. The germline CDR1 and CDR2 sequences are SGHTA and FQGNSA. The CDR3 protein is CASSWTAGYSNQPQHF. The CDR3 DNA reads as TGTGCCAGCAGTTGGACAGCTGGCTATAGCAATCAGCCCCAGCATTTT.

The chain joins TRBV7-2 to TRBJ2-3; TRBD2 matches 8 bases. Germline CDR1 reads SGHTA; CDR2 reads FQGNSA. The CDR3 runs 15 residues. Unmatched junction bases numbered 6, after V lost 5 bases and J lost 2 bases. The CDR3 protein is CASSIRGGPTDTQYF. The CDR3 DNA reads as TGTGCCAGCAGCATACGCGGGGGGCCCACAGATACGCAGTATTTT.